The source of this T cell receptor (beta chain) is a study of PD-1 blockade in mismatch repair-deficient tumors. Study-wide background: All were previously treated, progressing patients with around 12 mismatch repair-deficient cancer types. Overall study findings and caveats: Rapid post-treatment expansion, then contraction, generally preceding radiologic response, marked tumor-resident clones.

Germline V gene lookup returns CDR1 SNHLY and CDR2 FYNNEI. This CDR3 region has 15 residues. V lost 2 bases and J 0 bases, leaving 7 bases between the germline ends. Note on this clone: Its target is unknown.

Sequenced by immunoSEQ multiplex PCR; TCRdb stores in-frame clones only, minus some. The sample includes approximately 22,000 clones, just under 85% of them seen just once. All patients were mismatch repair deficient, assessed by either PCR or immunohistochemistry. The TCR-sequenced patients were a few responders to pembrolizumab. V and J are TRBV2 and TRBJ2-2, with D perhaps TRBD1 or TRBD2 (5 bases each). This TCR was recovered from an adult with mismatch repair-deficient cancer. The material was peripheral blood, obtained 2 weeks after starting pembrolizumab. This CDR3 reads CASSEMGANTGELFF. In nucleotides, the CDR3 is TGTGCCAGCAGTGAAATGGGGGCGAACACCGGGGAGCTGTTTTTT.